This record covers a single T cell receptor beta chain. Antigen unknown. The data stem from a study of T cell responses to AZD1222 COVID-19 vaccine. Notes on the study in general: After the peak T cell response, and only then, were repertoires sampled. Close to half of all spike-specific TCRs reportedly target regions of the variants that are unmutated. Among AZD1222 vaccinees, only 5 to 7 were seropositive at baseline.

The table came from immunoSEQ multiplex PCR; TCRdb's copy has only in-frame clones and leaves some out. This sample has 85,000 to 100,000 clones, with approximately 86% found just once. This CDR3 region has 14 residues. V dropped 4 bases and J dropped 1 base, with 7 bases sitting between them. CDR1 KGHDR and CDR2 SFDVKD come from the germline V gene. The chain carries TRBV24-1 and TRBJ1-5; no definite D call. The sequencing used peripheral blood, collected on day 0 of AZD1222 vaccination. The TCR comes from an adult in good health. The CDR3 spells CATSEGVSNQPQHF. DNA for the CDR3: TGTGCCACCAGTGAGGGCGTCAGCAATCAGCCCCAGCATTTT.